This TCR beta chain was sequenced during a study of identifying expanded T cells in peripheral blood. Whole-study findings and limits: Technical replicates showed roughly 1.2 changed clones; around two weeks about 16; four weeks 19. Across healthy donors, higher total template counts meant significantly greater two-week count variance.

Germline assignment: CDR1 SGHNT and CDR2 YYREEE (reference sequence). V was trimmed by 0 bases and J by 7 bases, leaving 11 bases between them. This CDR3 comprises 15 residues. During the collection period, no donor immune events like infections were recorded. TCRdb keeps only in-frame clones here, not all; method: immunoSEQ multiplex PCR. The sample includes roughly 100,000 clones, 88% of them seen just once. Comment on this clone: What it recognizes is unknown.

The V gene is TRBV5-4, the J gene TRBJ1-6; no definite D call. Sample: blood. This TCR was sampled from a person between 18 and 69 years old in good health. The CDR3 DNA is TGTGCCAGCAGCTTGGCGGGAGATGAGAATTCACCCCTCCACTTT. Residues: CASSLAGDENSPLHF.